This T cell receptor (beta chain) was retrieved from a study of post-analysis software for immune sequencing data. Study in general: Relapsing-remitting, secondary progressive and progressive-relapsing courses of multiple sclerosis were included. Study findings and constraints: Roughly five TRBV segments appeared more often in patients than in controls, and TRBV5-6, TRBV5-1 and TRBV20-1 were among these. By F measure, strong co-clustering occurred among samples prepared in the same batch. Normalized Chao1 diversity was significantly lower in multiple sclerosis patients than in controls.

Concerning this clonotype: The antigen is unknown.

Included in the TCR beta cDNA libraries were unique molecular identifiers. Between about 0.85 and 10 million T cells gave rise to around 500,000 cDNA molecules. TCRdb processed the PCR reads anew with MiXCR; each CDR3 protein has one entry. Of around 700,000 distinct CDR3 sequences listed, about 60% were seen once; the top ten hold 11%. Per germline, CDR1 SGDLS and CDR2 YYNGEE. This CDR3 spans 16 amino acids. With 4 bases clipped from V and 8 bases from J, the junction kept 15 bases outside the gene matches. The origin of this receptor is a girl aged 2 to 9 with multiple sclerosis. The chain couples TRBV9 to TRBJ2-1; 7 positions agree with TRBD2. Sequenced input: blood. The CDR3 sequence is CASSLRAGRQGDEQFF. Here the CDR3 DNA reads TGTGCCAGCAGCCTTAGAGCGGGACGGCAGGGCGATGAGCAGTTCTTC. Using reference TRBV9 and TRBJ2-1 for the parts outside the CDR3, the full variable domain is DSGVTQTPKHLITATGQRVTLRCSPRSGDLSVYWYQQSLDQGLQFLIQYYNGEERAKGNILERFSAQQFPDLHSELNLSSLELGDSALYFCASSLRAGRQGDEQFFGPGTRLTVL.